This entry is about one T cell receptor (beta chain). The antigen remains unidentified. These data originate in a study of beta chain features in type 1 diabetes. The whole isolated RNA underwent reverse transcription, so sequencing captured expressed TCRB transcripts. Generated by immunoSEQ multiplex PCR, the TCRdb table keeps only in-frame clones and is missing some. The table shows 300,000 to 400,000 clones, with approximately 9.9% occurring only once. Broader study findings: Patients with Type 1 diabetes showed moderately but significantly shorter TCRB CDR3s in all four CD4+ subsets.

Sorted cells reached over 95% purity in every population. The sample taken for sequencing was central memory CD4+ T cells from blood. The source is a man aged 25 to 40 with type 1 diabetes.

In DNA, the CDR3 is TGTGCCAGCAGCTTGAACCCCTCAGGACAGTCCGAGCAGTACTTC. This sequence encodes CASSLNPSGQSEQYF. The chain has TRBV7-2 and TRBJ2-7, with D perhaps matching TRBD1 (6 bases). The germline gives CDR1 SGHTA, CDR2 FQGNSA. The length of the CDR3 is 15 residues. Trimming left V 3 bases short and J 6 bases short, with 18 bases between.